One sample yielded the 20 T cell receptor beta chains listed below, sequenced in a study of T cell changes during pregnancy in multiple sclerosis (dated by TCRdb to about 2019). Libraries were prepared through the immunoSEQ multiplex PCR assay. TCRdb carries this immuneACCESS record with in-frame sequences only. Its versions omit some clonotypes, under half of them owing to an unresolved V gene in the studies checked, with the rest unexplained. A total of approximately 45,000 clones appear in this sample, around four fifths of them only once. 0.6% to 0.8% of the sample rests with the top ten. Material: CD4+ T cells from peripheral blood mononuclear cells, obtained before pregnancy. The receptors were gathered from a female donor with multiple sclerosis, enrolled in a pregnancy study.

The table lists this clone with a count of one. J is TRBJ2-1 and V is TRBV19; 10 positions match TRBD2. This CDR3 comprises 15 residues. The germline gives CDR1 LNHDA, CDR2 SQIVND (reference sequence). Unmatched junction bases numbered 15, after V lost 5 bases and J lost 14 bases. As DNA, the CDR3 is TGTGCCAGTAGTCCATCGGGCCTAGCGGGAGAGAGGAAGTTCTTC. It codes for CASSPSGLAGERKFF.

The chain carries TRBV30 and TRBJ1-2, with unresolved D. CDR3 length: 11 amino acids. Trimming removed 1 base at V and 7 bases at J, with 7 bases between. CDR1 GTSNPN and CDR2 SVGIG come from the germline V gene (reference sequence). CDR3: CAWSGGAGYTF. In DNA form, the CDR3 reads TGTGCCTGGAGTGGGGGAGCTGGCTACACCTTC.

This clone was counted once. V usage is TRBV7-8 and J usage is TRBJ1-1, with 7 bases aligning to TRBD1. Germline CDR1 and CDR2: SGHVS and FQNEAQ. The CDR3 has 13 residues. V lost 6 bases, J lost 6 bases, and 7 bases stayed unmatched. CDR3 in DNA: TGTGCCAGCAGGAAACAGGGGCACGCTGAAGCTTTCTTT. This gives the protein CASRKQGHAEAFF.

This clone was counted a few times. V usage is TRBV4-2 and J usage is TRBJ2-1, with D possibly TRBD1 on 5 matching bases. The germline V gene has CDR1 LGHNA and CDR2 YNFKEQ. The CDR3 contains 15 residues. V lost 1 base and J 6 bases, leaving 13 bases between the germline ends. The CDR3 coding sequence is TGTGCCAGCAGCCAAGTCACAGGACGGCGCAATGAGCAGTTCTTC. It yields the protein CASSQVTGRRNEQFF.

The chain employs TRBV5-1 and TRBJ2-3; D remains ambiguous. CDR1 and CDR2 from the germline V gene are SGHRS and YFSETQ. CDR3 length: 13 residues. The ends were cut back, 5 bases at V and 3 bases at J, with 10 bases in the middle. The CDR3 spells CASRSDWTDTQYF. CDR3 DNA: TGCGCCAGCAGAAGCGATTGGACAGATACGCAGTATTTT.

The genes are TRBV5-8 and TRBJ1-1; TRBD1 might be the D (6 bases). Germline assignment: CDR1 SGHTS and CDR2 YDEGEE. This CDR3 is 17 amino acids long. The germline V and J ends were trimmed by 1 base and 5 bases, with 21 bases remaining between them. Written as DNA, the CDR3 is TGTGCCAGCAGCTTGATCGGTTCTATTGGGGGCGGGACTGAAGCTTTCTTT. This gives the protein CASSLIGSIGGGTEAFF.

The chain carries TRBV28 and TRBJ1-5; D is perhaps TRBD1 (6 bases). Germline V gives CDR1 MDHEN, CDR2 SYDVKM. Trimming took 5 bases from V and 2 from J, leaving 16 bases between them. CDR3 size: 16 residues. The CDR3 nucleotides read TGTGCCAGCAGTCAGACACAGGGTTTTGGCAATCAGCCCCAGCATTTT. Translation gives CASSQTQGFGNQPQHF.

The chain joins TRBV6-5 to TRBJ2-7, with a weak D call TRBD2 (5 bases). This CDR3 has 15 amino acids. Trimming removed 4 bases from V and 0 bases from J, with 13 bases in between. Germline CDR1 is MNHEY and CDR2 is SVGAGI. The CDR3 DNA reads TGTGCCAGCAGTTTTTGGACGGGGAACTCCTACGAGCAGTACTTC. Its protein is CASSFWTGNSYEQYF.

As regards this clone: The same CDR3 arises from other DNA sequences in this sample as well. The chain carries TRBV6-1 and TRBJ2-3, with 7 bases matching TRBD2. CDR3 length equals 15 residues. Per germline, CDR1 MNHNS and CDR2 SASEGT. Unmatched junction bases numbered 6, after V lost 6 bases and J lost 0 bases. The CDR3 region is CASRGLAASTDTQYF. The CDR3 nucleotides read TGTGCCAGCAGAGGGCTAGCGGCTAGCACAGATACGCAGTATTTT.

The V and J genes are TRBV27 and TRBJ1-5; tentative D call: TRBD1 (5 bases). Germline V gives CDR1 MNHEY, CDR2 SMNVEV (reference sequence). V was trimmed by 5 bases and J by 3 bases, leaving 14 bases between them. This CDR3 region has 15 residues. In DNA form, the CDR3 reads TGTGCCAGCAGTACTGCGCGGGGCCCCAATCAGCCCCAGCATTTT. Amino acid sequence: CASSTARGPNQPQHF.

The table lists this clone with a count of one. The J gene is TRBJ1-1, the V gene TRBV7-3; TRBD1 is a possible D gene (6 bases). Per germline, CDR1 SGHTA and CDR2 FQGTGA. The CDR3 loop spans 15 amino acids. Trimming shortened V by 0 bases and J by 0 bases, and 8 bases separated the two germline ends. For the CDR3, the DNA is TGTGCCAGCAGCTTAACTCGGACAGTGAACACTGAAGCTTTCTTT. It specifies CASSLTRTVNTEAFF.

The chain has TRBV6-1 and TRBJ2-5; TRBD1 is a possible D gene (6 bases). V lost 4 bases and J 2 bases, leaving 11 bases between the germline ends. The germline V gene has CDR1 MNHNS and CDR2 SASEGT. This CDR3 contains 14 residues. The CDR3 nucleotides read TGTGCCAGCAGTGCTCAGGACAGACAAGAGACCCAGTACTTC. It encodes CASSAQDRQETQYF.

This CDR3 is CASSRTGVKETQYF. Written as DNA, the CDR3 is TGTGCCAGTAGTCGGACAGGGGTTAAAGAGACCCAGTACTTC. This chain joins TRBV19 and TRBJ2-5; 9 bases line up with TRBD1. CDR3 length: 14 amino acids. Germline trimming cut 5 bases from V and 3 bases from J; bases unmatched to any gene: 4. CDR1 and CDR2 from the germline V gene are LNHDA and SQIVND (reference sequence).

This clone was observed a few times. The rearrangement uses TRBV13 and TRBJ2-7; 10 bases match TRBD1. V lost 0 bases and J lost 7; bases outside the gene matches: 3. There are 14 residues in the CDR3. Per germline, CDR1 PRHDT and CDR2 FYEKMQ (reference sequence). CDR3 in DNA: TGTGCCAGCAGCTTAGGAGGGACAGGGGATGAGCAGTACTTC. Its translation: CASSLGGTGDEQYF.

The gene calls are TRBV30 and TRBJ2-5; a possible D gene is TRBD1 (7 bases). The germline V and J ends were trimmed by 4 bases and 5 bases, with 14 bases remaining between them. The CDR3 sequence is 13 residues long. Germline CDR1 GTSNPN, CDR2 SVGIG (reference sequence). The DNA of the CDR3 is TGTGCCTGGACAGGTCCAGGGGGGGAGACCCAGTACTTC. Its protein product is CAWTGPGGETQYF.

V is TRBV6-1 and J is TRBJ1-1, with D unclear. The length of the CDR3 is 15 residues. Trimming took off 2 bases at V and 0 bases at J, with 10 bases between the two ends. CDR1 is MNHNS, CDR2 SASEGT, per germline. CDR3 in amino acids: CASSENPGMNTEAFF. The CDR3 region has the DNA TGTGCCAGCAGTGAAAACCCGGGTATGAACACTGAAGCTTTCTTT.

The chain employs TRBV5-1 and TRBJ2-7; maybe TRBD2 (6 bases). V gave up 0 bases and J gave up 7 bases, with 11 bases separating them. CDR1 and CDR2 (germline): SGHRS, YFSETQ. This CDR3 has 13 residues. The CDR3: CASSLVGREEQYF. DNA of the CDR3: TGCGCCAGCAGCTTGGTTGGGCGGGAAGAGCAGTACTTC.

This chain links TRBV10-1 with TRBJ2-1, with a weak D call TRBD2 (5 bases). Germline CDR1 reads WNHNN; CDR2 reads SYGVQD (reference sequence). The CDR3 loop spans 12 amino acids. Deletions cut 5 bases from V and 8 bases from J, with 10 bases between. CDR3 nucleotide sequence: TGCGCCAGCAGTACTAGGCCCCATGAGCAGTTCTTC. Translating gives CASSTRPHEQFF.

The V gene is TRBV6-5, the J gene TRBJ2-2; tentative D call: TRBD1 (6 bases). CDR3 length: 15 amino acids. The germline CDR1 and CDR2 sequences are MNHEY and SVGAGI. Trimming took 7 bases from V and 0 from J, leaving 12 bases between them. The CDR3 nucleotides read TGTGCCAGCACCTTGGACAGAACGAACACCGGGGAGCTGTTTTTT. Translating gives CASTLDRTNTGELFF.

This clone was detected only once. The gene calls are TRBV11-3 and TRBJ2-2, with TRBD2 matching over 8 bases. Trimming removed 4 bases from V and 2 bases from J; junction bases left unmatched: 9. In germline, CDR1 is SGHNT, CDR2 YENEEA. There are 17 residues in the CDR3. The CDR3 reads CASSSEKRGKNTGELFF. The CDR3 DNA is TGTGCCAGCAGCTCAGAAAAGCGGGGGAAAAACACCGGGGAGCTGTTTTTT.